This is a list of T cell receptor beta chains from one sample in a study of cytomegalovirus exposure and HLA in healthy donors. Sequencing was performed with immunoSEQ multiplex PCR; in TCRdb, only in-frame clones are kept and a portion is missing. This sample's table has 110,000 to 150,000 clones. Sequenced input: PBMCs. Every receptor here comes from a man aged 40-49 years in good health and CMV-seronegative. The conserved cysteine and the conserved F or W are not part of the CDR3 here. Each record gives: J gene, D gene, V gene, CDR3 protein. A D gene is named only where the DNA matches it firmly.

j_call: TRBJ1-1
d_call: .
v_call: TRBV18
cdr3_aa: ASSLPGGRGPMNTEAF

j_call: TRBJ2-5
d_call: .
v_call: TRBV5-6
cdr3_aa: ASSETGREVETQY

j_call: TRBJ1-1
d_call: .
v_call: TRBV4-2
cdr3_aa: ASSQDQGLTEAF

j_call: TRBJ2-6
d_call: .
v_call: TRBV11-2
cdr3_aa: ASSSVRSGANVLT

j_call: TRBJ2-2
d_call: TRBD2
v_call: TRBV2
cdr3_aa: ASRRLAGAPGELF

j_call: TRBJ2-7
d_call: TRBD1
v_call: TRBV27
cdr3_aa: ASSPIGQGFDEQY

j_call: TRBJ2-6
d_call: TRBD1
v_call: TRBV11-3
cdr3_aa: ASSLGDVGQGASGANVLT

j_call: TRBJ2-2
d_call: TRBD1
v_call: TRBV7-9
cdr3_aa: ASSTGGANTGELF

j_call: TRBJ2-7
d_call: TRBD1
v_call: TRBV4-1
cdr3_aa: ASSPHAQGYKQY

j_call: TRBJ2-7
d_call: .
v_call: TRBV28
cdr3_aa: ASSLGQSDEQY

j_call: TRBJ2-7
d_call: .
v_call: TRBV5-4
cdr3_aa: ASRYQGDWAYEQY

j_call: TRBJ1-5
d_call: TRBD1
v_call: TRBV18
cdr3_aa: ASSPPGQGANSNQPQH

j_call: TRBJ1-6
d_call: TRBD1
v_call: TRBV6-5
cdr3_aa: ASSTDRETPLH

j_call: TRBJ1-2
d_call: TRBD1
v_call: TRBV5-4
cdr3_aa: ASSRPGQSFYGYT

j_call: TRBJ2-7
d_call: TRBD2
v_call: TRBV5-1
cdr3_aa: ASSLGLALYEQY

j_call: TRBJ2-7
d_call: .
v_call: TRBV9
cdr3_aa: ASSSTPGEGNGGAFYEQY

j_call: TRBJ1-1
d_call: TRBD1
v_call: TRBV5-1
cdr3_aa: ASTRTGVTEAF

j_call: TRBJ2-1
d_call: TRBD2
v_call: TRBV25-1
cdr3_aa: ASSEVLAGPPLDNEQF

j_call: TRBJ1-1
d_call: .
v_call: TRBV4-3
cdr3_aa: ASSQAAGTRNTEAF

j_call: .
d_call: TRBD1
v_call: TRBV7-2
cdr3_aa: ASSLDGTGAYEQY

j_call: TRBJ1-1
d_call: TRBD1
v_call: TRBV5-6
cdr3_aa: ASSLDTGGKAF

j_call: TRBJ1-1
d_call: TRBD1
v_call: TRBV6-5
cdr3_aa: ASSYSRGLGTEAF

j_call: TRBJ2-1
d_call: .
v_call: TRBV7-3
cdr3_aa: ASSLNSPDNEQF

j_call: TRBJ1-5
d_call: TRBD1
v_call: TRBV11-3
cdr3_aa: ASSFYRGRQPQH

j_call: TRBJ2-3
d_call: .
v_call: TRBV11-1
cdr3_aa: ASSLPDKDTQY

j_call: TRBJ2-1
d_call: .
v_call: TRBV2
cdr3_aa: ASSGLEGAYNEQF

j_call: TRBJ1-6
d_call: .
v_call: TRBV9
cdr3_aa: ASSVDGSYSPLH

j_call: TRBJ2-7
d_call: .
v_call: TRBV7-2
cdr3_aa: ASSLDIGGQY

j_call: TRBJ2-1
d_call: .
v_call: TRBV5-1
cdr3_aa: ASSPAGKNEQF

j_call: TRBJ2-5
d_call: .
v_call: TRBV6-5
cdr3_aa: ASSLQGPEETQY

j_call: TRBJ2-4
d_call: TRBD1
v_call: TRBV6-5
cdr3_aa: ASSGQGDAKNIQY

j_call: TRBJ2-1
d_call: TRBD2
v_call: TRBV9
cdr3_aa: ASSVRTSGGRDEQF

j_call: TRBJ1-1
d_call: .
v_call: TRBV11-3
cdr3_aa: ASSFGLGTEAF

j_call: TRBJ2-5
d_call: TRBD1
v_call: TRBV15
cdr3_aa: ATSRDLRQGVETQY

j_call: TRBJ2-1
d_call: .
v_call: TRBV19
cdr3_aa: ASRTGVYNEQF

j_call: TRBJ1-2
d_call: .
v_call: TRBV4-3
cdr3_aa: ASSQDGAGADGYT

j_call: TRBJ2-2
d_call: .
v_call: TRBV10-3
cdr3_aa: AVNGGPNTGELF

j_call: TRBJ2-7
d_call: .
v_call: TRBV2
cdr3_aa: ASSETGQTYEQY

j_call: TRBJ2-7
d_call: .
v_call: TRBV6-5
cdr3_aa: ASSSGTGSYEQY

j_call: TRBJ1-1
d_call: TRBD1
v_call: TRBV4-3
cdr3_aa: ASSQAGTGMNTEAF

j_call: TRBJ2-2
d_call: TRBD1
v_call: TRBV6-5
cdr3_aa: ASSYSSGGRTGELF

j_call: TRBJ2-7
d_call: .
v_call: TRBV7-3
cdr3_aa: ASSQGGNAVYEQY

j_call: TRBJ2-5
d_call: TRBD2
v_call: TRBV5-1
cdr3_aa: ASSYSSGGALETQY

j_call: TRBJ2-1
d_call: .
v_call: TRBV10-3
cdr3_aa: AISRLGARESYNEQF

j_call: TRBJ1-2
d_call: .
v_call: TRBV7-9
cdr3_aa: ASSPQEFYYGYT

j_call: TRBJ1-2
d_call: TRBD1
v_call: TRBV19
cdr3_aa: ASSGRTGDTSYGYT

j_call: TRBJ2-1
d_call: TRBD2
v_call: TRBV28
cdr3_aa: ASSLLAGNNEQF

j_call: TRBJ1-5
d_call: TRBD1
v_call: TRBV10-2
cdr3_aa: ASSQGQSSNQPQH